These 11 T cell receptor beta chains share one sample of origin, sequenced in a study of blood T cells in healthy people across ages. The use of a sample-barcoded 5' primer and a J-beta primer mix characterized a second PCR of roughly 7 to 11 cycles. Using its own MiXCR run on the 5' RACE reads, TCRdb lists one record per CDR3 protein. The sample carries over a million distinct CDR3 sequences, under 55% recorded once. The specimen sequenced was blood. The receptors stem from a woman aged 60-75 years in good health.

This chain connects TRBV10-3 to TRBJ2-7; no clear D gene. Trimming stripped 4 bases from V and 0 bases from J, with 7 bases between. Germline V gene data show CDR1 as ENHRY and CDR2 as SYGVKD. The CDR3 is 13 residues long. CDR3 amino acids: CAISVGNSYEQYF. Here the CDR3 DNA reads TGTGCCATCAGTGTCGGCAACTCCTACGAGCAGTACTTC.

The CDR3 protein is CASSKHFTASGCNEQFF. CDR3 nucleotide sequence: TGTGCCAGCAGCAAACACTTTACGGCTAGCGGGTGCAATGAGCAGTTCTTC. The V gene is TRBV21-1, the J gene TRBJ2-1. TRBV21-1 is shown as a pseudogene. CDR3 length: 17 residues.

This clonotype was found a few times. The chain has TRBV20-1 and TRBJ2-1; 11 bases line up with TRBD2. Losses at the gene ends were 5 bases for V and 7 bases for J; bases not matched to a gene: 13. Germline values: CDR1 DFQATT, CDR2 SNEGSKA (reference sequence). The CDR3 runs 16 residues. For the CDR3, the DNA is TGCAGTGCTCCCGACCAGACTAGCGGGATTGCGAATGAGCAGTTCTTC. As protein: CSAPDQTSGIANEQFF.

This clonotype was seen many times. The DNA of the CDR3 is TGTGCCAGCAGCCCCCGGGACAGACTCACTTTTCAAGAGACCCAGTACTTC. Encoded protein: CASSPRDRLTFQETQYF. The gene calls are TRBV7-2 and TRBJ2-5, with 7 nucleotides matching TRBD1. The germline gives CDR1 SGHTA, CDR2 FQGNSA. The CDR3 totals 17 residues. The J segment lost 2 bases and the V segment lost 5 bases, leaving 14 bases of the junction unmatched.

The V and J genes are TRBV2 and TRBJ2-1, with D tentatively TRBD1 (6 bases). The germline V and J ends were trimmed by 0 bases and 7 bases, with 16 bases remaining between them. Germline V gene lookup returns CDR1 SNHLY and CDR2 FYNNEI. The CDR3 extends over 16 amino acids. The chain's CDR3 is CASSEAGARLRNEQFF. DNA for the CDR3: TGTGCCAGCAGTGAAGCGGGGGCTAGGTTGAGGAATGAGCAGTTCTTC.

This clonotype was observed a single time. The rearrangement uses TRBV29-1 and TRBJ1-1; D ambiguous. CDR1 is SQVTM and CDR2 is ANQGSEA in the germline V gene. The CDR3 is made up of 14 amino acids. The ends were cut back, 5 bases at V and 1 base at J, with 14 bases in the middle. The DNA for the CDR3 is TGCAGCGTTCGTCAGGTTTCCGCGAACACTGAAGCTTTCTTT. Its translation: CSVRQVSANTEAFF.

This clonotype was seen only a few times. This chain joins TRBV10-1 and TRBJ2-1, with 11 bases aligning to TRBD2. Germline V gene sequence: CDR1 WNHNN, CDR2 SYGVQD (reference sequence). The length of the CDR3 is 16 residues. J lost 4 bases, V lost 2 bases, and 4 bases had no gene match. CDR3 in DNA: TGCGCCAGCAGTGAGATAGCGGGAGGGCTATACAATGAGCAGTTCTTC. Translation: CASSEIAGGLYNEQFF.

J is TRBJ2-5 and V is TRBV2; no reliable D call. Germline V lookup: CDR1 SNHLY, CDR2 FYNNEI. V was pared by 7 bases and J by 11 bases, with 17 bases between. The CDR3 covers 12 residues. This CDR3 is CASTYMVNEQYF. CDR3 nucleotides: TGTGCCAGCACCTACATGGTCAATGAGCAGTACTTC.

J is TRBJ2-3 and V is TRBV20-1; 12 bases map to TRBD2. The CDR3 consists of 15 residues. CDR1 is DFQATT and CDR2 is SNEGSKA in the germline V gene (reference sequence). V shed 6 bases, J shed 6 bases, and the junction held 10 bases outside the gene matches. This chain's CDR3 is CSARTTSGGPDTQYF. The CDR3 coding sequence is TGCAGTGCAAGAACGACTAGCGGGGGTCCGGATACGCAGTATTTT.

The CDR3 loop reads CASSRTGGRTDTQYF. The CDR3 bases are TGTGCCAGCAGTCGAACAGGGGGTAGGACAGATACGCAGTATTTT. This chain connects TRBV3-1 to TRBJ2-3; 8 bases agree with TRBD1. Germline CDR1 LGHDT, CDR2 YNNKEL (reference sequence). With V trimmed by 6 bases and J by 3 bases, 8 bases remained unmatched. CDR3 size: 15 residues.

This chain joins TRBV5-1 and TRBJ2-1; the match to TRBD2 covers 11 bases. Unmatched junction bases numbered 5, after V lost 4 bases and J lost 2 bases. This CDR3 is built from 16 residues. From germline, CDR1 is SGHRS and CDR2 YFSETQ. The DNA for the CDR3 is TGCGCCAGCAGCGGGGGACTAGCGGTCCCCTACAATGAGCAGTTCTTC. This encodes CASSGGLAVPYNEQFF. The whole variable domain, remainder taken from reference TRBV5-1 and TRBJ2-1, is KAGVTQTPRYLIKTRGQQVTLSCSPISGHRSVSWYQQTPGQGLQFLFEYFSETQRNKGNFPGRFSGRQFSNSRSEMNVSTLELGDSALYLCASSGGLAVPYNEQFFGPGTRLTVL.